These T cell receptor beta chains were read from a single sample in a study of OX40 agonist ivuxolimab in advanced cancers. Profiling relied on immunoSEQ multiplex PCR, and the TCRdb table lists in-frame clones only, not all of them. The table shows 85,000 to 100,000 clones, with 91% occurring only once. The specimen was CD4+ or CD8+ T cells sorted from blood, collected in a trial of the OX40 agonist ivuxolimab. The receptors were gathered from an adult with an advanced solid tumor such as melanoma, head and neck, liver or kidney cancer. CDR3s include the opening cysteine and the closing phenylalanine or tryptophan. The D gene is left open where the match is weak. Clone size is stated in some rows and not others, as once, few, many or a class when expanded.

>TRBV6-1|.|TRBJ2-2|.
CASRGTGPNTGELFF
TGTGCCAGCAGGGGGACGGGACCCAACACCGGGGAGCTGTTTTTT
>TRBV30|.|TRBJ1-3|.
CAWNGQTGNTIYF
TGTGCCTGGAATGGACAGACTGGAAACACCATATATTTT
>TRBV18|.|TRBJ2-7|TRBD2
CASSPPVSSGDLLYEQYF
TGTGCCAGCTCACCACCGGTTTCTAGCGGGGACTTACTCTACGAGCAGTACTTC
>TRBV7-9|.|TRBJ2-3|TRBD1
CASRPQGATDTQYF
TGTGCCAGCAGACCACAGGGGGCCACAGATACGCAGTATTTT
>TRBV30|.|TRBJ1-2|.
CALGPSYGYTF
TGTGCCTTAGGACCGAGCTATGGCTACACCTTC
>TRBV28|.|TRBJ1-5|.
CASSVTVSNQPQHF
TGTGCCAGCAGTGTGACAGTTAGCAATCAGCCCCAGCATTTT
>TRBV28|.|TRBJ2-7|.
CASYDRDYEQYF
TGTGCCAGCTACGACAGAGACTACGAGCAGTACTTC
>TRBV15|once|TRBJ2-7|TRBD1
CATSRVTGGSYEQYF
TGTGCCACCAGCAGAGTAACAGGGGGGTCCTACGAGCAGTACTTC
>TRBV5-4|.|TRBJ2-5|TRBD2
CASSLMLAGEETQYF
TGTGCCAGCAGCTTGATGCTAGCGGGGGAAGAGACCCAGTACTTC
>TRBV6-6|.|TRBJ2-5|.
CASSYSQGTQYF
TGTGCCAGCAGTTACTCGCAAGGGACCCAGTACTTC
>TRBV7-3|once|TRBJ2-3|.
CASSSSGLGRGTDTQYF
TGTGCCAGCAGCTCCTCCGGTTTGGGGCGCGGCACAGATACGCAGTATTTT
>TRBV7-7|.|TRBJ2-5|.
CASSLGRKRADQETQYF
TGTGCCAGCAGCTTAGGTCGCAAGCGGGCGGACCAAGAGACCCAGTACTTC
>TRBV21-1|.|TRBJ2-3|.
CASSKNECGGSTDTQYF
TGTGCCAGCAGCAAGAACGAGTGCGGGGGCAGCACAGATACGCAGTATTTT
>TRBV5-4|.|TRBJ2-2|.
CASSLAVGELFF
TGTGCCAGCAGCTTGGCGGTCGGGGAGCTGTTTTTT